These 29 T cell receptor beta chains originate from one sample sequenced in a study of T cells in localized non-small cell lung cancer (dated by TCRdb to about 2020). The method was the immunoSEQ multiplex PCR assay. In its TCRdb copy, this immuneACCESS table keeps in-frame sequences only and misses some clones. Where compared with another copy, unresolved V genes explain less than half of these, and the others have no known cause. The sample data list 1,100 or so clones, and 20% to 30% of these were observed just once. The ten largest clones represent about a sixth of the sample. The sequencing used normal lung tissue next to the tumor, collected before any cancer treatment. Source of these receptors: a female donor of 60 years or more with stage III lung adenocarcinoma.

The V call is TRBV19, the J call TRBJ2-7; no definite D call. Germline V lookup: CDR1 LNHDA, CDR2 SQIVND (reference sequence). Trimming stripped 3 bases from V and 0 bases from J, with 12 bases between. This CDR3 spans 15 amino acids. The CDR3 region is CASSISGASSYEQYF. CDR3 nucleotide sequence: TGTGCCAGTAGTATCTCAGGAGCCAGCTCCTACGAGCAGTACTTC.

This clone has more than one count but fewer than ten. V and J are TRBV9 and TRBJ2-7; D not certain. Germline V gives CDR1 SGDLS, CDR2 YYNGEE. The CDR3 contains 13 residues. The V and J ends lost 3 bases and 7 bases respectively, with 14 bases between them. CDR3 DNA: TGTGCCAGCAGCGATGAATCCTCAGCGGAGCAGTACTTC. It translates to CASSDESSAEQYF.

This clone was recorded only once. The chain couples TRBV15 to TRBJ2-1; the match to TRBD2 covers 10 bases. There are 17 residues in the CDR3. V lost 1 base, J lost 5 bases, and 8 bases stayed unmatched. The germline V gene encodes CDR1 LNHNV and CDR2 YYDKDF (reference sequence). The CDR3 DNA is TGTGCCACCAGCAGAGGAAGACTAGCGGGCTCAAACAATGAGCAGTTCTTC. It specifies CATSRGRLAGSNNEQFF.

The V call is TRBV28, the J call TRBJ2-3; D not resolved. CDR3 size: 13 residues. The germline gives CDR1 MDHEN, CDR2 SYDVKM. With 7 bases removed from V and 1 base from J, the gap between germline ends came to 9 bases. Here the CDR3 DNA reads TGTGCCAGCAACGGACCCGGCACAGATACGCAGTATTTT. Encoded protein: CASNGPGTDTQYF.

This clone was picked up a small number of times. The gene calls are TRBV16 and TRBJ2-3; 11 nucleotides match TRBD2. The ends lost 7 bases at V and 2 bases at J; junction bases unmatched: 8. The CDR3 spans 16 residues. Germline loops: CDR1 KGHSY, CDR2 FQNENV. This CDR3 reads CASNQRLAGSTDTQYF. CDR3 DNA: TGTGCCAGCAACCAGAGACTAGCGGGATCCACAGATACGCAGTATTTT.

The genes are TRBV6-8 and TRBJ2-1; 9 bases line up with TRBD2. Germline CDR1 is MNHGY and CDR2 is SAAAGT. The CDR3 is 17 amino acids. V lost 3 bases and J lost 5; bases outside the gene matches: 11. CDR3 DNA sequence: TGTGCCAGCAGTTATCCCTCCGCGGGAGGGCCCCACAATGAGCAGTTCTTC. Translation gives CASSYPSAGGPHNEQFF.

The chain uses TRBV6-8 and TRBJ1-5, with D unclear. The CDR3 is made up of 13 amino acids. CDR1 and CDR2 from the germline V gene are MNHGY and SAAAGT. V was trimmed by 5 bases and J by 7 bases, leaving 12 bases between them. CDR3 sequence (DNA): TGTGCCAGCAGTACCACGGGTTCCCAGCCCCAGCATTTT. It specifies CASSTTGSQPQHF.

This sequence joins TRBV19 and TRBJ2-7; the D gene is possibly TRBD1 (7 bases). CDR3 length equals 15 residues. V was clipped by 3 bases and J by 2 bases, with 14 bases between them. Germline assignment: CDR1 LNHDA and CDR2 SQIVND (reference sequence). The CDR3 region is CASSMPGGTTYEQYF. CDR3 in DNA: TGTGCCAGTAGTATGCCAGGGGGGACGACCTACGAGCAGTACTTC.

This clone has a handful of counts. This rearrangement joins TRBV6-8 to TRBJ2-7; D uncertain. V was clipped by 2 bases and J by 4 bases, with 6 bases between them. The V gene's germline CDR1 is MNHGY and CDR2 SAAAGT. CDR3 length equals 12 residues. CDR3 nucleotide sequence: TGTGCCAGCAGTTACCATCAGTACGAGCAGTACTTC. Its translation: CASSYHQYEQYF.

This clone was detected a few times. The rearrangement joins TRBV15 to TRBJ2-7; 8 bases fit TRBD1. Germline-derived CDR1 and CDR2 are LNHNV and YYDKDF (reference sequence). This CDR3 spans 14 amino acids. Germline trimming cut 5 bases from V and 7 bases from J; bases unmatched to any gene: 10. CDR3 amino acids: CATSSGGPQREQYF. CDR3 nucleotide sequence: TGTGCCACCAGCTCAGGGGGCCCACAAAGGGAGCAGTACTTC. Full variable domain (rest looked up from reference TRBV15 and TRBJ2-7): DAMVIQNPRYQVTQFGKPVTLSCSQTLNHNVMYWYQQKSSQAPKLLFHYYDKDFNNEADTPDNFQSRRPNTSFCFLDIRSPGLGDTAMYLCATSSGGPQREQYFGPGTRLTVT.

This chain joins TRBV12-5 and TRBJ2-3, with 9 nucleotides matching TRBD1. The germline gives CDR1 LGHNT, CDR2 FRNRAP. The CDR3 spans 12 residues. V was pared by 4 bases and J by 13 bases, with 6 bases of the junction left unmatched. CDR3 DNA: TGTGCTAGTGGTTCCTCCGGGACAGGGAAGTATTTT. It encodes CASGSSGTGKYF.

This clone was recorded a few times. The gene calls are TRBV30 and TRBJ1-2; D is unclear. The germline V gene encodes CDR1 GTSNPN and CDR2 SVGIG (reference sequence). V shed 2 bases and J shed 3 bases, with 7 bases lying between them. This CDR3 is built from 12 residues. The CDR3 nucleotides are TGTGCCTGGAGTCAGGCTGACTATGGCTACACCTTC. As protein: CAWSQADYGYTF.

This clone was detected a few times. CDR3 amino acids: CASSKTYEQYF. CDR3 bases: TGTGCCAGCAGTAAAACCTACGAGCAGTACTTC. The gene calls are TRBV6-7 and TRBJ2-7, with D uncertain. TRBV6-7 is flagged as an ORF with uncertain function. The CDR3 is 11 residues long. Deletions cut 5 bases from V and 2 bases from J, with 4 bases between.

The V call is TRBV9, the J call TRBJ1-1; 7 bases fit TRBD1. This CDR3 comprises 14 residues. Trimming removed 6 bases from V and 5 bases from J; junction bases left unmatched: 10. Germline CDR1 reads SGDLS; CDR2 reads YYNGEE. The CDR3 DNA follows: TGTGCCAGCACTCCGACAGGGAGGCGGACTGAAGCTTTCTTT. Translating it yields CASTPTGRRTEAFF.

By share of the sample, this clone is large (0.1 to 1%). V usage is TRBV19 and J usage is TRBJ2-2; D is uncertain. Germline CDR1 LNHDA, CDR2 SQIVND (reference sequence). This CDR3 comprises 13 residues. V was clipped by 4 bases and J by 2 bases, with 5 bases between them. Here the CDR3 reads CASSNPNTGELFF. The CDR3 DNA reads TGTGCCAGTAGTAATCCTAACACCGGGGAGCTGTTTTTT.

The chain combines TRBV19 with TRBJ2-5, with a possible D match to TRBD1 (5 bases). Germline CDR1 is LNHDA and CDR2 is SQIVND (reference sequence). The CDR3 is 14 amino acids. V dropped 3 bases and J dropped 1 base, with 9 bases sitting between them. CDR3 sequence (DNA): TGTGCCAGTAGTATTGGTAGGGGCCAAGAGACCCAGTACTTC. This gives the protein CASSIGRGQETQYF. Filled out from reference TRBV19 and TRBJ2-5, the complete variable domain reads DGGITQSPKYLFRKEGQNVTLSCEQNLNHDAMYWYRQDPGQGLRLIYYSQIVNDFQKGDIAEGYSVSREKKESFPLTVTSAQKNPTAFYLCASSIGRGQETQYFGPGTRLLVL.

The chain is built from TRBV9 and TRBJ2-7, with D perhaps TRBD2 (6 bases). Germline V CDR1 and CDR2: SGDLS, YYNGEE. The CDR3 totals 14 residues. Deletions cut 0 bases from V and 4 bases from J, with 11 bases between. In nucleotides, the CDR3 is TGTGCCAGCAGCGTAGAGGAGGGCCCTTACGAGCAGTACTTC. Translation: CASSVEEGPYEQYF.

The chain recombines TRBV15 with TRBJ2-7; possibly TRBD2 for D (6 bases). Germline V CDR1 and CDR2: LNHNV, YYDKDF (reference sequence). V was trimmed by 0 bases and J by 7 bases, leaving 13 bases between them. This CDR3 has 14 residues. CDR3 amino acids: CATSRDRFGGEQYF. CDR3 bases: TGTGCCACCAGCAGAGATCGGTTTGGGGGGGAGCAGTACTTC.

This clone came up a few times. V is TRBV9 and J is TRBJ2-1; TRBD1 or TRBD2 may be the D gene (5 bases each). Trimming shortened V by 4 bases and J by 8 bases, and 16 bases separated the two germline ends. CDR1 and CDR2 (germline): SGDLS, YYNGEE. The CDR3 consists of 14 residues. The DNA for the CDR3 is TGTGCCAGCAGCTCGGGACCCCCACCCTATGAGCAGTTCTTC. Translation gives CASSSGPPPYEQFF.

This clone was observed a handful of times. The DNA of the CDR3 is TGTGCCAGCAGCCTTAGCGGCAAGAACACCGGGGAGCTGTTTTTT. This encodes CASSLSGKNTGELFF. The genes are TRBV6-7 and TRBJ2-2, with D tentatively TRBD2 (6 bases). TRBV6-7 is noted as an ORF with a role that remains uncertain. The CDR3 has 15 amino acids. V lost 6 bases and J 1 base, leaving 12 bases between the germline ends.

By sample fraction, this clone is medium-sized. The rearrangement links TRBV6-8 to TRBJ2-7; TRBD2 matches at 10 bases. Germline V gene data show CDR1 as MNHGY and CDR2 as SAAAGT. This CDR3 has 15 residues. The V segment lost 6 bases and the J segment 0 bases; nucleotides outside the gene matches: 5. The CDR3 spells CASRGLAGASYEQYF. DNA of the CDR3: TGTGCCAGCAGGGGGCTAGCGGGAGCCTCCTACGAGCAGTACTTC.

The V call is TRBV19, the J call TRBJ2-5; the D gene could be TRBD1 or TRBD2 (5 bases each). V was trimmed by 3 bases and J by 5 bases, leaving 13 bases between them. CDR1 is LNHDA and CDR2 is SQIVND in the germline V gene (reference sequence). The CDR3 is made up of 14 amino acids. As DNA, the CDR3 is TGTGCCAGTAGTATCGGGGCGCGTGAGGAGACCCAGTACTTC. Its translation: CASSIGAREETQYF.

V gene TRBV5-1 combines with J gene TRBJ1-1, with no clear D. CDR1 is SGHRS and CDR2 is YFSETQ in the germline V gene. This CDR3 is 15 amino acids long. Between the trimmed V and J ends, which lost 0 bases and 3 bases, there was a span of 12 bases. Here the CDR3 DNA reads TGCGCCAGCAGCTTGGCCGCCAGCCGATACACTGAAGCTTTCTTT. Its translation: CASSLAASRYTEAFF.

The chain couples TRBV25-1 to TRBJ2-1, with D possibly TRBD2 on 6 matching bases. Trimming removed 5 bases from V and 6 bases from J, with 8 bases in between. The CDR3 has 12 amino acids. Germline lookup yields CDR1 MGHDK and CDR2 SYGVNS. The CDR3 loop reads CASSLGSNEQFF. The CDR3 DNA sequence: TGTGCCAGCAGTCTCGGGAGCAATGAGCAGTTCTTC.

This clone has more than one count but fewer than ten. The gene calls are TRBV7-2 and TRBJ1-1; 7 nucleotides line up with TRBD1. The CDR3 extends over 13 amino acids. J was trimmed by 7 bases and V by 4 bases; bases with no gene match: 6. Germline lookup yields CDR1 SGHTA and CDR2 FQGNSA. CDR3 residues: CASSSRDSREAFF. The CDR3 coding sequence is TGTGCCAGCAGCTCCCGGGACAGCCGTGAAGCTTTCTTT.

This clone qualifies as medium-sized. The V call is TRBV4-1, the J call TRBJ2-3, with 10 positions matching TRBD2. V was pared by 5 bases and J by 4 bases, with 6 bases of the junction left unmatched. The CDR3 is made up of 15 amino acids. The V gene's germline CDR1 is MGHRA and CDR2 YSYEKL. CDR3: CASSAPSGSADTQYF. The CDR3 nucleotides read TGCGCCAGCAGCGCCCCTAGCGGGAGCGCAGATACGCAGTATTTT.

This clone was detected a few times. V usage is TRBV11-3 and J usage is TRBJ2-7; TRBD2 agrees at 8 bases. With V trimmed by 3 bases and J by 6 bases, 7 bases remained unmatched. Germline-derived CDR1 and CDR2 are SGHNT and YENEEA. The CDR3 runs 14 residues. The CDR3 loop reads CASSFGSGTPEQYF. Here the CDR3 DNA reads TGTGCCAGCAGCTTTGGTAGCGGGACCCCCGAGCAGTACTTC.

This chain links TRBV6-8 with TRBJ2-3, with D hard to call. V was clipped by 7 bases and J by 4 bases, with 15 bases between them. The CDR3 loop spans 14 amino acids. In germline, CDR1 is MNHGY, CDR2 SAAAGT. The CDR3 DNA reads TGTGCCAGCATCCTAAATGGTTTTTCAGATACGCAGTATTTT. Translated: CASILNGFSDTQYF.

In this sample, this clone turned up a few times. The rearrangement uses TRBV14 and TRBJ2-1; tentative D call: TRBD2 (6 bases). Trimming removed 1 base at V and 6 bases at J, with 10 bases between. The CDR3 is 14 residues long. The germline CDR1 and CDR2 sequences are SGHDN and FVKESK. The CDR3 reads CASSQGRGLNEQFF. CDR3 bases: TGTGCCAGCAGCCAAGGGCGGGGTCTCAATGAGCAGTTCTTC.